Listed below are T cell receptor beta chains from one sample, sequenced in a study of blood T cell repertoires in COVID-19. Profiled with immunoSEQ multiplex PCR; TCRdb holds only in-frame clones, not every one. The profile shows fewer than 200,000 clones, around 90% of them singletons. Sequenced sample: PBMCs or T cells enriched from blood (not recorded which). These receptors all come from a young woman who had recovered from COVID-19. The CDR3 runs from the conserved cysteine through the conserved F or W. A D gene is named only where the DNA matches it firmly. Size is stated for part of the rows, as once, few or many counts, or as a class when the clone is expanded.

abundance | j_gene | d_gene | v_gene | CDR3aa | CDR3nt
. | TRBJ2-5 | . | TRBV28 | CASSLSRGGTETQYF | TGTGCCAGCAGTTTAAGTCGAGGAGGGACAGAGACCCAGTACTTC
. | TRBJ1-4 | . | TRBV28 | CASSQIDSVSEELFF | TGTGCCAGCAGTCAGATAGACAGTGTTAGTGAGGAACTGTTTTTT
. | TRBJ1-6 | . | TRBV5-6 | CASSLNYQSYNSPLHF | TGTGCCAGCAGCTTGAATTATCAGTCATATAATTCACCCCTCCACTTT
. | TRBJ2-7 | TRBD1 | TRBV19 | CASSIVRGQDEQYF | TGTGCCAGTAGTATCGTCAGGGGGCAGGATGAGCAGTACTTC
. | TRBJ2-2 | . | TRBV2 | CASSEDGSANTGELFF | TGTGCCAGCAGTGAGGACGGGAGTGCGAACACCGGGGAGCTGTTTTTT
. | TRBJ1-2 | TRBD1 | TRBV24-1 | CATSGQGARGYTF | TGTGCCACCAGCGGCCAGGGGGCCCGTGGCTACACCTTC
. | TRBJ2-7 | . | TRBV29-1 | CSVQLVFEDEQYF | TGCAGCGTCCAGCTGGTATTCGAGGACGAGCAGTACTTC
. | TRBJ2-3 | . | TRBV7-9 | CASSFETGISTDTQYF | TGTGCCAGCAGCTTCGAAACAGGGATAAGCACAGATACGCAGTATTTT
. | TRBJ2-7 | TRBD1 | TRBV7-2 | CASSLPTPTGAEQYF | TGTGCCAGCAGCTTACCTACCCCGACAGGGGCCGAGCAGTACTTC
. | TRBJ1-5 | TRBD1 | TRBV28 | CASSPWDRNQPQHF | TGTGCCAGCAGTCCGTGGGACAGAAATCAGCCCCAGCATTTT
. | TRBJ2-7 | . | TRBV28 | CASRNGGREQYF | TGTGCCAGCAGGAATGGAGGGAGGGAGCAGTACTTC
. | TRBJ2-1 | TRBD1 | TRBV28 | CASSLWGQAKQFF | TGTGCCAGCAGTTTATGGGGACAGGCGAAGCAGTTCTTC
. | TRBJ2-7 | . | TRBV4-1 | CASSQGAPIGGTYEQYF | TGCGCCAGCAGCCAAGGCGCCCCCATAGGGGGAACCTACGAGCAGTACTTC
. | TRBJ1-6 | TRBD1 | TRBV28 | CASSLARTGYSPLHF | TGTGCCAGCAGTTTAGCTAGGACAGGCTATTCACCCCTCCACTTT
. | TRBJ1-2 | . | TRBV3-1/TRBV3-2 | CASSQGDRGYTF | TGTGCCAGCAGCCAGGGCGACAGGGGCTACACCTTC
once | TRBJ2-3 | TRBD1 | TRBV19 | CASSLTGQGTDTQYF | TGTGCCAGTAGTTTAACGGGACAGGGGACAGATACGCAGTATTTT
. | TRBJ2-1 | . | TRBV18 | CASSGLNGAYNEQFF | TGTGCCAGCTCAGGTTTGAACGGGGCCTACAATGAGCAGTTCTTC
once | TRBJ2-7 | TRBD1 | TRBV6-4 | CASRPPGQGALRLRYEQYF | TGTGCCAGCAGGCCGCCGGGACAGGGGGCTCTTAGGCTTCGGTACGAGCAGTACTTC
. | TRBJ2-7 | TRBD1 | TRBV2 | CASGRDRNYEQYF | TGTGCCAGCGGCCGGGACAGGAACTACGAGCAGTACTTC
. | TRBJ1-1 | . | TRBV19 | CASSFSGQNTEAFF | TGTGCCAGTAGTTTTTCGGGACAGAACACTGAAGCTTTCTTT
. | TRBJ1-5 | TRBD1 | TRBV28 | CASSTTGNQPQHF | TGTGCCAGCAGTACGACAGGGAATCAGCCCCAGCATTTT
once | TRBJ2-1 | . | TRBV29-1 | CSVDRAGDEQFF | TGCAGCGTTGATCGGGCGGGCGATGAGCAGTTCTTC
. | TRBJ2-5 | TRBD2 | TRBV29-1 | CSVEQGLAGGAGETQYF | TGCAGCGTTGAACAGGGACTAGCGGGAGGGGCGGGAGAGACCCAGTACTTC
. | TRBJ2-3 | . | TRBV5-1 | CASSLIGDSHLDTQYF | TGCGCCAGCAGCTTAATTGGAGACAGTCACTTAGATACGCAGTATTTT
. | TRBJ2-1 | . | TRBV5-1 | CASSLGQEAYNEQFF | TGCGCCAGCAGCTTGGGACAGGAAGCCTACAATGAGCAGTTCTTC
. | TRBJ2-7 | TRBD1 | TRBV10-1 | CASSESITGQGFGDEQYF | TGCGCCAGCAGTGAGTCTATTACGGGACAGGGATTCGGTGACGAGCAGTACTTC
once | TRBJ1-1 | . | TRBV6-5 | CASSIWTATTEAFF | TGTGCCAGCAGTATATGGACAGCTACCACTGAAGCTTTCTTT
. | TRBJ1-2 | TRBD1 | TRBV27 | CASARDRDYGYTF | TGTGCCAGCGCTCGGGACAGGGACTATGGCTACACCTTC
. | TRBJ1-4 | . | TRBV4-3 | CASSPTHGGREKLFF | TGCGCCAGCAGCCCTACACATGGAGGTCGGGAAAAACTGTTTTTT
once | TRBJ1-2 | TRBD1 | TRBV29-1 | CSVDSGMGQGALRYGYTF | TGCAGCGTTGACTCAGGGATGGGACAGGGTGCCCTACGGTATGGCTACACCTTC
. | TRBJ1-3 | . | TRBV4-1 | CASSQPTGAGNTIYF | TGCGCCAGCAGCCAACCGACAGGAGCTGGAAACACCATATATTTT
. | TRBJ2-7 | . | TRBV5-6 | CASSLPNSYEQYF | TGTGCCAGCAGCTTGCCAAACAGTTACGAGCAGTACTTC
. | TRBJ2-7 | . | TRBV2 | CASSEVREQYF | TGTGCCAGCAGTGAAGTTCGGGAGCAGTACTTC
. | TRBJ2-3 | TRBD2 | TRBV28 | CASSSPSGAPPSTDTQYF | TGTGCCAGCAGTTCCCCTAGCGGGGCACCTCCTAGCACAGATACGCAGTATTTT
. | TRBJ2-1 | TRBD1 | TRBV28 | CASSAPGQGPFF | TGTGCCAGCAGCGCGCCGGGACAGGGTCCGTTCTTC
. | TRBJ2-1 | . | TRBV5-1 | CASSLDTTDNEQFF | TGCGCCAGCAGCTTGGACACTACCGACAATGAGCAGTTCTTC
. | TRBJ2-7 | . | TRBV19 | CASSIFTGREQYF | TGTGCCAGTAGTATTTTTACAGGGCGCGAGCAGTACTTC
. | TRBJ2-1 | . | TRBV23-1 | CASSQSRREHYNEQFF | TGCGCCAGCAGTCAATCGAGACGGGAGCATTACAATGAGCAGTTCTTC
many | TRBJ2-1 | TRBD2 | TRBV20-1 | CSASPGLAGSDEQFF | TGCAGTGCTAGTCCGGGACTAGCGGGATCGGATGAGCAGTTCTTC
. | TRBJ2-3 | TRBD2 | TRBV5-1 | CASSNPGASGRARTDTQYF | TGCGCCAGCAGCAATCCCGGGGCTAGCGGGAGGGCTCGCACAGATACGCAGTATTTT
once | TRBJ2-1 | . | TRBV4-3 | CASSQGTYNEQFF | TGCGCCAGCAGCCAAGGGACTTACAATGAGCAGTTCTTC
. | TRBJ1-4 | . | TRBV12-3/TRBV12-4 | CASNWGGEEKLFF | TGTGCCAGCAATTGGGGGGGAGAGGAAAAACTGTTTTTT
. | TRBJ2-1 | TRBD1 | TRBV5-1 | CASSYGQGGHNEQFF | TGCGCCAGCAGTTACGGACAGGGGGGACACAATGAGCAGTTCTTC
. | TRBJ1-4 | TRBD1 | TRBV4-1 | CASSQRTPGQGSTNEKLFF | TGCGCCAGCAGCCAACGCACTCCGGGACAGGGGTCAACTAATGAAAAACTGTTTTTT
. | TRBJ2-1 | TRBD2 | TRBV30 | CAWSWEGYNEQFF | TGTGCCTGGAGTTGGGAGGGGTACAATGAGCAGTTCTTC
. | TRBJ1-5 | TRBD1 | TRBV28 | CASSSHMETGGGQPQHF | TGTGCCAGCAGTTCCCATATGGAGACAGGGGGCGGTCAGCCCCAGCATTTT